The clone carrying this TCR beta chain appeared many times. Its antigen is as yet unknown. The data originate from a study of T cells after yellow fever vaccination. MiXCR, applied by TCRdb to the 5' RACE reads, yields one record per CDR3 protein. Here the sample spans about 250,000 distinct CDR3 sequences, 3.6% being singletons. Germline CDR1 and CDR2: LNHDA and SQIVND (reference sequence). Trimming pared 5 bases from V and 3 bases from J, leaving 8 bases between. The CDR3 consists of 13 residues. Overall study findings and caveats: Subsequent to the booster, the majority of primary-vaccination clones reappeared (roughly 97% CD4, 80% to 90% CD8). Weaker in magnitude, the secondary response showed a faster peak on day 5 versus 15.

This rearrangement joins TRBV19 to TRBJ1-5; no clear D gene. This specimen was PBMCs, taken 15 days after the yellow fever booster vaccination. This sequence originates from a man aged 18-30 years who received the YFV17D yellow fever vaccine. The CDR3 DNA is TGTGCCAGTAGTTGGGGTTTCAATCAGCCCCAGCATTTT. This translates into CASSWGFNQPQHF. Full variable domain (outside the CDR3, taken from reference TRBV19 and TRBJ1-5): DGGITQSPKYLFRKEGQNVTLSCEQNLNHDAMYWYRQDPGQGLRLIYYSQIVNDFQKGDIAEGYSVSREKKESFPLTVTSAQKNPTAFYLCASSWGFNQPQHFGDGTRLSIL.